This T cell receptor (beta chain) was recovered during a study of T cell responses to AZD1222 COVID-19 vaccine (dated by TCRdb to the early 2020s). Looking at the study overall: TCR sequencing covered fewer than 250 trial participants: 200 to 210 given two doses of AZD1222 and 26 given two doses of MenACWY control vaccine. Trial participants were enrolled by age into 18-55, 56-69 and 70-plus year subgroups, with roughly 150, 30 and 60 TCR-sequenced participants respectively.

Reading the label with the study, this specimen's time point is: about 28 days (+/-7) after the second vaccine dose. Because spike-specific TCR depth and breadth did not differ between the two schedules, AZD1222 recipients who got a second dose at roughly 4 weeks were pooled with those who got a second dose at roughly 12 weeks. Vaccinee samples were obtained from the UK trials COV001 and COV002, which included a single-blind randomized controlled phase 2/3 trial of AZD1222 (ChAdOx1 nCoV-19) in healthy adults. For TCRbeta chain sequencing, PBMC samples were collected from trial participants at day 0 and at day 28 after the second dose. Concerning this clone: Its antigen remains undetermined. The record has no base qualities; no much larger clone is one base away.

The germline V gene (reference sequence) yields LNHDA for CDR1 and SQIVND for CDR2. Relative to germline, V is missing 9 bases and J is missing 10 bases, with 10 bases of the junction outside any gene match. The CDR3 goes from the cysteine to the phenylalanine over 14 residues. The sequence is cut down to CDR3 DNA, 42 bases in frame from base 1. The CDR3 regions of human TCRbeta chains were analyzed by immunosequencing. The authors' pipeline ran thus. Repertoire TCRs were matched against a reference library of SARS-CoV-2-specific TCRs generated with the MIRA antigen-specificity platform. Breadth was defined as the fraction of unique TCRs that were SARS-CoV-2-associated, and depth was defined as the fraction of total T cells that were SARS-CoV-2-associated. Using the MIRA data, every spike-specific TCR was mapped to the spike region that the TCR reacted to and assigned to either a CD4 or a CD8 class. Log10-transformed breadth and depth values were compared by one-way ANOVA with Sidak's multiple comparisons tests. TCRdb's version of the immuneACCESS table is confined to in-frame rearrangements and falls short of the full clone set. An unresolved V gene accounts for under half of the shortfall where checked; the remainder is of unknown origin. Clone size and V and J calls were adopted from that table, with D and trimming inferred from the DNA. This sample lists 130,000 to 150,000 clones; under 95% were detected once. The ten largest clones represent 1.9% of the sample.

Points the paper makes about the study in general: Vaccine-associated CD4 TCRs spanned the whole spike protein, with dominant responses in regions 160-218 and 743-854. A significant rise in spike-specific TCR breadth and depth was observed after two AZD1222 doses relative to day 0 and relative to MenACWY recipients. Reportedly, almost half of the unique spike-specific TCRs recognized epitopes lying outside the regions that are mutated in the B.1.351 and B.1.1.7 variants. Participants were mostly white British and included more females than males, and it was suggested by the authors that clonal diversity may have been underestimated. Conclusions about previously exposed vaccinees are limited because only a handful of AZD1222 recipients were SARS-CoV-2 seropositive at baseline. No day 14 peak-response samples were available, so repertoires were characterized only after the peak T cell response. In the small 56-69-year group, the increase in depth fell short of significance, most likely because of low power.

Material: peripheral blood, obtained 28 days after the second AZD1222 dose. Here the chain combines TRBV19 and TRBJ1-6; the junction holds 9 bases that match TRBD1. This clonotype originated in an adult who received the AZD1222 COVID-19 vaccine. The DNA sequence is TGTGCCAGCACCTCCGGGACAGGGTTGTCACCCCTCCACTTT. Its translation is CASTSGTGLSPLHF.